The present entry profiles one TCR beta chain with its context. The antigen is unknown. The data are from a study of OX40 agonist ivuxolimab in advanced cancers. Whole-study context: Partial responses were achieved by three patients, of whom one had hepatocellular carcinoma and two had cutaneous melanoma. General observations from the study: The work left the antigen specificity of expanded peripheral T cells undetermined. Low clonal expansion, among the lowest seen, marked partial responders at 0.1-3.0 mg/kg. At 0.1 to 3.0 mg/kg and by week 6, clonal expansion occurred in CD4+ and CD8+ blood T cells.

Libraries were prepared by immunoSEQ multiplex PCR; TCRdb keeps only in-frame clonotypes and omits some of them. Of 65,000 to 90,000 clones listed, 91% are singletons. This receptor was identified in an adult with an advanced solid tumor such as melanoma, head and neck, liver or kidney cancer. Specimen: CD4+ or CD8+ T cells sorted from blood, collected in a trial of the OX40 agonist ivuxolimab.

CDR3 amino acids: CAWSAGGSSNQPQHF. For the CDR3, the DNA is TGTGCCTGGAGTGCAGGGGGTTCGAGCAATCAGCCCCAGCATTTT. This rearrangement joins TRBV30 to TRBJ1-5; 7 bases line up with TRBD1. Germline V gene lookup returns CDR1 GTSNPN and CDR2 SVGIG (reference sequence). V was clipped by 1 base and J by 1 base; unmatched bases: 4. The CDR3 sequence is 15 residues long.